This TCR beta chain was retrieved from a study of blood T cell repertoires in COVID-19. About the research overall: PBMCs, B-cell-depleted T cells, or T cells were the source of the cDNA or gDNA that made up the material.

This CDR3 has 16 residues. In germline, CDR1 is WNHNN, CDR2 SYGVQD (reference sequence). V shed 0 bases and J 8 bases; nucleotides not matched to a gene: 6. TCRdb's table, derived via immunoSEQ multiplex PCR, lists solely in-frame clones and lacks some. The sample holds 160,000 or so clones, about four fifths seen once. The sample consisted of peripheral blood. The TCR sequence derives from a man in his 60s with active or convalescent COVID-19. The chain has TRBV10-1 and TRBJ2-1, with 11 bases fitting TRBD2. The chain's CDR3 is CASSESSSGGVYEQFF. CDR3 bases: TGCGCCAGCAGTGAGTCGAGTAGCGGGGGGGTCTATGAGCAGTTCTTC.